The 16 T cell receptor beta chains listed next were all sequenced from one sample in a study of T cell responses to AZD1222 COVID-19 vaccine. Method: immunoSEQ multiplex PCR; TCRdb's copy keeps in-frame clones and lacks some. The sample includes 120,000 to 150,000 clones, roughly 87% of them seen just once. Sequencing was performed on peripheral blood, taken on day 0 of AZD1222 vaccination. The receptors were sampled from an adult in good health.

This clone turned up a few times. The chain combines TRBV27 with TRBJ1-6; TRBD1 might be the D (6 bases). In germline, CDR1 is MNHEY, CDR2 SMNVEV (reference sequence). CDR3 length equals 15 residues. V was shortened by 7 bases and J by 5 bases, with 15 bases between the two germline ends. The chain's CDR3 is CASTEGGINNSPLHF. The DNA for the CDR3 is TGTGCCAGCACGGAAGGGGGAATTAATAATTCACCCCTCCACTTT.

This clone appeared a few times. V is TRBV5-8 and J is TRBJ1-1, with D unclear. CDR1 and CDR2 (germline): SGHTS, YDEGEE. The CDR3 has 15 residues. Trimming cost V 1 base and J 6 bases, with 16 bases left between them. The CDR3 loop is CASSLYRLSRPEAFF. CDR3 sequence (DNA): TGTGCCAGCAGCTTGTATAGACTTAGTAGGCCTGAAGCTTTCTTT.

The rearrangement uses TRBV29-1 and TRBJ1-1, with no clear D. CDR3 length: 11 amino acids. CDR1 and CDR2 from the germline V gene are SQVTM and ANQGSEA. Between the trimmed V and J ends, which lost 6 bases and 1 base, there was a span of 6 bases. The CDR3 sequence is CSVNTNTEAFF. The DNA of the CDR3 is TGCAGCGTCAACACGAACACTGAAGCTTTCTTT. Full variable domain (missing parts from reference TRBV29-1 and TRBJ1-1): SAVISQKPSRDICQRGTSLTIQCQVDSQVTMMFWYRQQPGQSLTLIATANQGSEATYESGFVIDKFPISRPNLTFSTLTVSNMSPEDSSIYLCSVNTNTEAFFGQGTRLTVV.

V usage is TRBV7-9 and J usage is TRBJ1-2, with D perhaps matching TRBD1 (5 bases). V gave up 7 bases and J gave up 6 bases, with 15 bases separating them. The CDR3 runs to 13 residues. Germline CDR1 SEHNR, CDR2 FQNEAQ (reference sequence). CDR3: CASNHGQGDGYTF. Written as DNA, the CDR3 is TGTGCCAGCAACCATGGGCAGGGAGATGGCTACACCTTC.

The chain carries TRBV7-8 and TRBJ2-1, with D hard to call. Germline values: CDR1 SGHVS, CDR2 FQNEAQ. The CDR3 is 15 amino acids. The germline V and J ends were trimmed by 2 bases and 1 base, with 9 bases remaining between them. CDR3 DNA: TGTGCCAGCAGCTTATTTTCCATGTCCTACAATGAGCAGTTCTTC. Encoded protein: CASSLFSMSYNEQFF.

The chain uses TRBV19 and TRBJ2-1; a possible D gene is TRBD2 (5 bases). Germline V gene sequence: CDR1 LNHDA, CDR2 SQIVND (reference sequence). The CDR3 totals 12 residues. Trimming removed 7 bases at V and 6 bases at J, with 10 bases between. The CDR3 protein is CASKGGRNEQFF. CDR3 coding DNA: TGTGCCAGTAAAGGCGGGCGCAATGAGCAGTTCTTC.

The rearrangement links TRBV29-1 to TRBJ1-6; TRBD1 aligns across 7 bases. There are 13 residues in the CDR3. V shed 7 bases and J 5 bases; nucleotides not matched to a gene: 5. In germline, CDR1 is SQVTM, CDR2 ANQGSEA. The CDR3 is CSARTGNNSPLHF. DNA of the CDR3: TGCAGCGCCCGGACAGGAAATAATTCACCCCTCCACTTT.

This chain links TRBV24-1 with TRBJ2-1; D perhaps matches TRBD2 (6 bases). This CDR3 spans 14 amino acids. The ends were cut back, 5 bases at V and 12 bases at J, with 19 bases in the middle. CDR1 is KGHDR, CDR2 SFDVKD, per germline. CDR3 in DNA: TGTGCCACCAGTGGGCCAGGGCGGGACGCCGCGCAGTTCTTC. It encodes CATSGPGRDAAQFF.

The rearrangement links TRBV11-2 to TRBJ2-1; no firm D call. V was cut by 7 bases and J by 0 bases, with 13 bases left in between. The CDR3 length is 15 residues. Per germline, CDR1 SGHAT and CDR2 FQNNGV. CDR3 bases: TGTGCCAGCACCCGGACCGTTAGCTCCTACAATGAGCAGTTCTTC. Its translation is CASTRTVSSYNEQFF.

This clone appeared once. CDR3 bases: TGTGCCAGCAGCCCCGTGACAGGCCCACTCGATACGCAGTATTTT. As protein: CASSPVTGPLDTQYF. This rearrangement joins TRBV7-9 to TRBJ2-3, with D maybe TRBD1 (6 bases). V was shortened by 5 bases and J by 6 bases, with 18 bases between the two germline ends. The length of the CDR3 is 15 residues. From germline, CDR1 is SEHNR and CDR2 FQNEAQ (reference sequence). The complete variable domain, with remaining parts taken from reference TRBV7-9 and TRBJ2-3, reads DTGVSQNPRHKITKRGQNVTFRCDPISEHNRLYWYRQTLGQGPEFLTYFQNEAQLEKSRLLSDRFSAERPKGSFSTLEIQRTEQGDSAMYLCASSPVTGPLDTQYFGPGTRLTVL.

The chain is built from TRBV19 and TRBJ2-3; no firm D call. Germline values: CDR1 LNHDA, CDR2 SQIVND (reference sequence). This CDR3 is 13 amino acids long. Deletions cut 1 base from V and 2 bases from J, with 4 bases between. In nucleotides, the CDR3 is TGTGCCAGTAGTATAGGGTTCACAGATACGCAGTATTTT. Translated: CASSIGFTDTQYF. Using reference TRBV19 and TRBJ2-3 for the parts outside the CDR3, the full variable domain is DGGITQSPKYLFRKEGQNVTLSCEQNLNHDAMYWYRQDPGQGLRLIYYSQIVNDFQKGDIAEGYSVSREKKESFPLTVTSAQKNPTAFYLCASSIGFTDTQYFGPGTRLTVL.

This chain connects TRBV18 to TRBJ2-2; D is possibly TRBD2 (5 bases). Trimming left V 3 bases short and J 7 bases short, with 12 bases between. This CDR3 is built from 14 residues. Germline assignment: CDR1 KGHSH and CDR2 LQKENI. CDR3 protein: CASSPQGGVGELFF. The CDR3 DNA reads as TGTGCCAGCTCACCGCAAGGAGGTGTCGGGGAGCTGTTTTTT. Using reference TRBV18 and TRBJ2-2 for the parts outside the CDR3, the full variable domain is NAGVMQNPRHLVRRRGQEARLRCSPMKGHSHVYWYRQLPEEGLKFMVYLQKENIIDESGMPKERFSAEFPKEGPSILRIQQVVRGDSAAYFCASSPQGGVGELFFGEGSRLTVL.

The rearrangement joins TRBV7-2 to TRBJ1-2; D possibly corresponds to TRBD1 (5 bases). The V gene lost 1 base and the J gene lost 6 bases, with 12 bases spanning the gap. The CDR3 covers 14 residues. Germline V gene lookup returns CDR1 SGHTA and CDR2 FQGNSA. CDR3 sequence: CASSLVYGGNGYTF. The CDR3 DNA reads as TGTGCCAGCAGCTTAGTATATGGGGGAAATGGCTACACCTTC.

The chain has TRBV11-2 and TRBJ1-6; TRBD1 is a possible D gene (6 bases). V was pared by 3 bases and J by 3 bases, with 6 bases between. Germline V CDR1 and CDR2: SGHAT, FQNNGV. The CDR3 spans 14 residues. CDR3 amino acids: CASSFRGYNSPLHF. Here the CDR3 DNA reads TGTGCCAGCAGCTTCAGGGGCTATAATTCACCCCTCCACTTT.

This sequence joins TRBV7-3 and TRBJ1-1, with D uncertain. The CDR3 runs 15 residues. Per the germline V gene, CDR1 is SGHTA and CDR2 is FQGTGA. V dropped 0 bases and J dropped 1 base, with 9 bases sitting between them. The DNA for the CDR3 is TGTGCCAGCAGCTTAACTCGTGAGGGGAACACTGAAGCTTTCTTT. This translates into CASSLTREGNTEAFF.

The chain recombines TRBV10-1 with TRBJ2-7; tentative D call: TRBD1 (8 bases). Germline CDR1 and CDR2: WNHNN and SYGVQD (reference sequence). This CDR3 is 14 amino acids long. Trimming shortened V by 6 bases and J by 6 bases, and 18 bases separated the two germline ends. CDR3 coding DNA: TGCGCCAGCAGGACAGGGGAGGGTGGGTGCGAGCAGTACTTC. Its protein product is CASRTGEGGCEQYF.